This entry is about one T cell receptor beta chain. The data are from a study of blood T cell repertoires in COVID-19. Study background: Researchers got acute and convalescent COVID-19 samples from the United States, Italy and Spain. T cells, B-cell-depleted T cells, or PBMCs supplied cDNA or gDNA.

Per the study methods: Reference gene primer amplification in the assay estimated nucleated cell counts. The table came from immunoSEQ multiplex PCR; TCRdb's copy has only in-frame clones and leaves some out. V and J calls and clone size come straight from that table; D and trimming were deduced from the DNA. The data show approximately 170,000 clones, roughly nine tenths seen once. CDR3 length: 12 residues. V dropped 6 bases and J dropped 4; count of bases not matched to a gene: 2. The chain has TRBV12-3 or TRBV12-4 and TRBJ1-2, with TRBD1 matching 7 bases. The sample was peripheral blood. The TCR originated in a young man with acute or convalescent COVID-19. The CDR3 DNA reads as TGTGCCAGCAGGACAGGGACCTATGGCTACACCTTC. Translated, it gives CASRTGTYGYTF.